Each of the 2 T cell receptor beta chains below was sequenced from the same sample in a study of identical twins. TCRdb reanalysed the 5' RACE reads using MiXCR and keeps one entry per CDR3 protein. The table shows around 450,000 distinct CDR3 sequences, with over 12% occurring only once. The same sample was also studied in work on yellow fever vaccine responses in identical twins.

Sample: CD4+ T cells sorted from blood. The source is a woman younger than 30 in good health.

Comment on this clonotype: Since the CDR3 does not end with the conserved phenylalanine or tryptophan, this likely comes from a read error. The gene calls are TRBV12-3 or TRBV12-4 and TRBJ2-1; 7 bases are a match to TRBD2. With V trimmed by 8 bases and J by 0 bases, 10 bases remained unmatched. The CDR3 loop spans 16 amino acids. CDR3 bases: TGTGCCAGCCTAAGTGGAGCGGGAAGCTCCTACAATGAGCAGTTCGTC. This sequence encodes CASLSGAGSSYNEQFV.

This sequence joins TRBV20-1 and TRBJ2-2, with D hard to call. V was trimmed by 6 bases and J by 0 bases, leaving 11 bases between them. Germline CDR1 DFQATT, CDR2 SNEGSKA (reference sequence). The CDR3 contains 14 residues. For the CDR3, the DNA is TGCAGTGCCCGCCGGATAGCGAACACCGGGGAGCTGTTTTTT. Translating gives CSARRIANTGELFF.